The T cell receptor (beta chain) under discussion was sequenced for a study of Ad26.COV2.S vaccination and SARS-CoV-2 variants. Produced via immunoSEQ multiplex PCR; TCRdb's table is partial and in-frame only. The table records about 480,000 clones, around nine tenths of them present only once. The treatment here: about 20 received Ad26.COV2.S at low or high dose, single or two shots; about 5 received placebo; per-sample allocation not given. Following the first vaccine or placebo injection, samples were taken on day 63. This CDR3 is built from 19 residues. Germline assignment: CDR1 MNHEY and CDR2 SVGEGT. Trimming removed 2 bases from V and 9 bases from J, with 26 bases in between.

The starting material was peripheral blood, obtained in a trial of Ad26.COV2.S vaccine versus placebo. The chain is built from TRBV6-2 or TRBV6-3 and TRBJ1-6; maybe TRBD1 (5 bases). The TCR originated in a person between 18 and 59 years old who received the Ad26.COV2.S COVID-19 vaccine or a placebo. CDR3 in amino acids: CASSYRKPGTGTTPSPLHF. The CDR3 region has the DNA TGTGCCAGCAGTTACCGCAAACCGGGGACCGGGACTACTCCTTCACCCCTCCACTTT.